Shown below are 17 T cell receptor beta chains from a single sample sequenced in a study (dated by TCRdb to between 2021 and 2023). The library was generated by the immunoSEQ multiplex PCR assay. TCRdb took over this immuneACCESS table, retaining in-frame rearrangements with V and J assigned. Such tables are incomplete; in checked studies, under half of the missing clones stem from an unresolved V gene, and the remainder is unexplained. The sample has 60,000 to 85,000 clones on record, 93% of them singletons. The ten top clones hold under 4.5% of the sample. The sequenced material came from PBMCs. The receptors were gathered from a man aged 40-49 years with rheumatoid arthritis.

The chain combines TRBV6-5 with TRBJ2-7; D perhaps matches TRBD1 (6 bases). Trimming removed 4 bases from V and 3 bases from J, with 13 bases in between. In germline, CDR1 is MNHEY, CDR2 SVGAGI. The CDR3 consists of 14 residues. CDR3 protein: CASSLETGLYEQYF. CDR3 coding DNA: TGTGCCAGCAGTTTGGAAACAGGGCTCTACGAGCAGTACTTC.

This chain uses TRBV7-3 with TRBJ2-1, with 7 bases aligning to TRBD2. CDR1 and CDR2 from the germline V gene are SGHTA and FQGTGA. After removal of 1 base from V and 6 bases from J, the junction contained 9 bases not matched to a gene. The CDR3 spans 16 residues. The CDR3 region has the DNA TGTGCCAGCAGCTTAAAGGGCGGGAGCGGGATCAATGAGCAGTTCTTC. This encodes CASSLKGGSGINEQFF.

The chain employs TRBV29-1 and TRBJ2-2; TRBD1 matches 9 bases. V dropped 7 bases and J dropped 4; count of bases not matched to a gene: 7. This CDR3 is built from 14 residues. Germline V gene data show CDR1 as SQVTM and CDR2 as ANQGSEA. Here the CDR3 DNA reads TGCAGCGCCCAGGGACAGGGCATCACCGGGGAGCTGTTTTTT. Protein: CSAQGQGITGELFF.

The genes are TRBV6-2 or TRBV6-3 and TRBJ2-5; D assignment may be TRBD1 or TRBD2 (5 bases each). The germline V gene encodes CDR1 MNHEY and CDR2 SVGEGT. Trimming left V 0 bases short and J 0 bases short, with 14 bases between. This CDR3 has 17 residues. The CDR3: CASSYSTTGEYQETQYF. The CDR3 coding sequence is TGTGCCAGCAGTTACTCGACTACAGGAGAGTACCAAGAGACCCAGTACTTC.

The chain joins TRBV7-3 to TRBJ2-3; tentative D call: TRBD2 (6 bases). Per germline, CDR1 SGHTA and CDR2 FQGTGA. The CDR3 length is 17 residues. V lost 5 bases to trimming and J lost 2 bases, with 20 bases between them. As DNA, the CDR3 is TGTGCCAGCAGCCGAGGCGGGACGCACCGAAACACAGATACGCAGTATTTT. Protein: CASSRGGTHRNTDTQYF.

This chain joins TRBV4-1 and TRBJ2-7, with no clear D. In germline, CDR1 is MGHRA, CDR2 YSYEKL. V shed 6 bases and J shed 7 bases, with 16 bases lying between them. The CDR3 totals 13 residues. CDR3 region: CASSPAVVGEQYF. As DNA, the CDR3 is TGCGCCAGCAGTCCCGCGGTGGTGGGAGAGCAGTACTTC.

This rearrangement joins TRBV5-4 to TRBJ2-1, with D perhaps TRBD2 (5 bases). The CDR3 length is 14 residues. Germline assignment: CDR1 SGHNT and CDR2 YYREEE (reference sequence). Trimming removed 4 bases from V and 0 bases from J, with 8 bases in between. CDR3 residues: CASSNRDSYNEQFF. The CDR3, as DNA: TGTGCCAGCAGCAACCGGGACTCCTACAATGAGCAGTTCTTC.

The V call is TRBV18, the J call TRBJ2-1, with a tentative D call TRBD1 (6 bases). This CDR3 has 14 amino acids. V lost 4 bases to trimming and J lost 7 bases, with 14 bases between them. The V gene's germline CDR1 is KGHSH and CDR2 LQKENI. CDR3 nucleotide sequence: TGTGCCAGCTCACGGAAACCCGGACAGAATGAGCAGTTCTTC. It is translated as CASSRKPGQNEQFF. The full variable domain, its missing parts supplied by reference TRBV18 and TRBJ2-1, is NAGVMQNPRHLVRRRGQEARLRCSPMKGHSHVYWYRQLPEEGLKFMVYLQKENIIDESGMPKERFSAEFPKEGPSILRIQQVVRGDSAAYFCASSRKPGQNEQFFGPGTRLTVL.

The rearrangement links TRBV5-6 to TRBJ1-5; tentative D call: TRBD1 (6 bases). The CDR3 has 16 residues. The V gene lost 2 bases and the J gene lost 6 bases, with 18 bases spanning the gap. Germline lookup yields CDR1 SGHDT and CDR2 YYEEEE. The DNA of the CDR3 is TGTGCCAGCAGCTTACTGGTTCCGGGGGCCGGTCAGCCCCAGCATTTT. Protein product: CASSLLVPGAGQPQHF.

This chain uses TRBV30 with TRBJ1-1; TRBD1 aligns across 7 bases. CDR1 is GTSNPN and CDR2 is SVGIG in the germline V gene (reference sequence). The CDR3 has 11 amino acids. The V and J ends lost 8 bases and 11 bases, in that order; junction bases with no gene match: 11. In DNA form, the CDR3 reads TGTGCCATCCGGGACAGTTCCTCGGCTTTCTTT. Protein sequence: CAIRDSSSAFF.

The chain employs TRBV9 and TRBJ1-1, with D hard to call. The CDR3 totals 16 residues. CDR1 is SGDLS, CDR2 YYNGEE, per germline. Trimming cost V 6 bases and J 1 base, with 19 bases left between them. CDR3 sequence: CASTAGDGYSNTEAFF. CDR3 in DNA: TGTGCCAGCACCGCAGGTGATGGATACTCGAACACTGAAGCTTTCTTT. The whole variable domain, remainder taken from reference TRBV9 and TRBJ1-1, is DSGVTQTPKHLITATGQRVTLRCSPRSGDLSVYWYQQSLDQGLQFLIQYYNGEERAKGNILERFSAQQFPDLHSELNLSSLELGDSALYFCASTAGDGYSNTEAFFGQGTRLTVV.

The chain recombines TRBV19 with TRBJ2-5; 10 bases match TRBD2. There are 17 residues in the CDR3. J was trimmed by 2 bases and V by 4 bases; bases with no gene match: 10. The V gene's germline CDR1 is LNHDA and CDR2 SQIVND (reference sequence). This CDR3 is CASSRLAGAGRQETQYF. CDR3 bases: TGTGCCAGTAGTAGGCTAGCGGGAGCGGGTCGGCAAGAGACCCAGTACTTC.

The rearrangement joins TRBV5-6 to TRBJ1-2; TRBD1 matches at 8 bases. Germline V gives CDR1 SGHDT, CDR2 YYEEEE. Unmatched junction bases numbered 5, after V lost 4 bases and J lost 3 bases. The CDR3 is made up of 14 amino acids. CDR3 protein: CASSGTGSDYGYTF. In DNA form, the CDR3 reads TGTGCCAGCAGCGGGACAGGATCGGACTATGGCTACACCTTC.

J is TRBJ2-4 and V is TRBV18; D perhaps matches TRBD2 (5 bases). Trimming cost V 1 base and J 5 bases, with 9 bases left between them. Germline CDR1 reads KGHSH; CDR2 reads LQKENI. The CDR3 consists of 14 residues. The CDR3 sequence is CASSPLGVQNIQYF. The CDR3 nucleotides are TGTGCCAGCTCACCACTCGGGGTGCAAAACATTCAGTACTTC.

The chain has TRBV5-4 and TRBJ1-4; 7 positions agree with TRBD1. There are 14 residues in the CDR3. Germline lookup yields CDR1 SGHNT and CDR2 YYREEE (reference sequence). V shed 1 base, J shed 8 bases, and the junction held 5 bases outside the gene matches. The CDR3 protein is CASSLRGQREKLFF. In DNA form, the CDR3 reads TGTGCCAGCAGCTTGAGGGGGCAGCGCGAAAAACTGTTTTTT.

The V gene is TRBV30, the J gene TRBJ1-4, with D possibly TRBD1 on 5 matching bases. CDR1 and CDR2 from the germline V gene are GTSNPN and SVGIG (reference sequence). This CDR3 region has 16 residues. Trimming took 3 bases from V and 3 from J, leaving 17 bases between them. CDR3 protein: CAWRRAVGGANEKLFF. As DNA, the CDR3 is TGTGCCTGGAGACGAGCCGTGGGGGGGGCTAATGAAAAACTGTTTTTT.

DNA of the CDR3: TGCAGCGTTGAAGTACTAGTTGGCTACAATGAGCAGTTCTTC. Amino acid sequence: CSVEVLVGYNEQFF. The chain uses TRBV29-1 and TRBJ2-1, with a tentative D call TRBD2 (5 bases). The germline CDR1 and CDR2 sequences are SQVTM and ANQGSEA. Trimming cost V 1 base and J 3 bases, with 10 bases left between them. CDR3 length equals 14 residues.